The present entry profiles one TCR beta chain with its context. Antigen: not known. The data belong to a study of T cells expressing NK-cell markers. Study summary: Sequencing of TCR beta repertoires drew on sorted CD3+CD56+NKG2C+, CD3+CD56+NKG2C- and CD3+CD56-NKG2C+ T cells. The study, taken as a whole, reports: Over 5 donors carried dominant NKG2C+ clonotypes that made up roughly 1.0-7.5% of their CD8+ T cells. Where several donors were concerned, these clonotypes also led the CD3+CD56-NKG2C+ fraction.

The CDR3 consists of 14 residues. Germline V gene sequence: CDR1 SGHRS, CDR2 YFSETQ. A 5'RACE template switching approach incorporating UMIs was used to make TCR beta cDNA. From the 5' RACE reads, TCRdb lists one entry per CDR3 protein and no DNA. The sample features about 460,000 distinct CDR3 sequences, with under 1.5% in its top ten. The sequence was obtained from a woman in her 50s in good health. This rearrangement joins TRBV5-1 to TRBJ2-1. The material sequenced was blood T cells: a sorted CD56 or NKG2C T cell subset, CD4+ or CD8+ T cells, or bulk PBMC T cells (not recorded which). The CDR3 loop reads CASSSGQGGDEQFF.